Included here is one T cell receptor (beta chain) sequence, with context. Antigen specificity is unknown. The same CDR3 arises from other DNA sequences in this sample as well. The germline V gene encodes CDR1 SNHLY and CDR2 FYNNEI. The CDR3 is made up of 14 amino acids. V lost 5 bases and J 3 bases, leaving 11 bases between the germline ends. The data were produced by immunoSEQ multiplex PCR, yet TCRdb's version contains in-frame clones alone and is incomplete. The data contain roughly 190,000 clones, just over 90% of them singletons. This specimen comes from a study of T cell responses to AZD1222 COVID-19 vaccine. Regarding the study as a whole: The peak T cell response came first, and repertoires were sampled only after it.

This clonotype was sampled from an adult who received the MenACWY meningococcal vaccine as a control. The chain uses TRBV2 and TRBJ1-5; D gene ambiguous. The starting material was peripheral blood, obtained 28 days after the second dose of the MenACWY control vaccine. The CDR3 bases are TGTGCCAGCAGTATGGACCGAGTCAATCAGCCCCAGCATTTT. It translates to CASSMDRVNQPQHF.